Each of the 8 T cell receptor beta chains below was sequenced from the same sample in a study of chemoradiotherapy in HPV16-positive cancers. Method: immunoSEQ multiplex PCR; TCRdb's copy keeps in-frame clones and lacks some. Among 20,000 or so clones listed, about 90% were seen once. The sequencing here drew on blood, taken from a patient who underwent chemoradiotherapy. The receptors originated from a human donor with HPV-associated anogenital cancer.

The chain combines TRBV28 with TRBJ1-1; D gene ambiguous. The CDR3 sequence is 14 residues long. Trimming took off 3 bases at V and 4 bases at J, with 12 bases between the two ends. Germline CDR1 reads MDHEN; CDR2 reads SYDVKM. In nucleotides, the CDR3 is TGTGCCAGCAGTTTCCGAGGGAGAGGCACTGAAGCTTTCTTT. Translated, it gives CASSFRGRGTEAFF.

CDR3 region: CASSQRLEGRDSPLHF. In DNA form, the CDR3 reads TGCGCCAGCAGCCAAAGATTGGAGGGGCGAGATTCACCCCTCCACTTT. The gene calls are TRBV4-1 and TRBJ1-6; the D gene is possibly TRBD1 (5 bases). Germline lookup yields CDR1 MGHRA and CDR2 YSYEKL. CDR3 length: 16 residues. The germline V and J ends were trimmed by 2 bases and 8 bases, with 16 bases remaining between them.

The chain couples TRBV7-9 to TRBJ2-7; TRBD1 matches 9 bases. Germline V gene data show CDR1 as SEHNR and CDR2 as FQNEAQ (reference sequence). The ends lost 0 bases at V and 6 bases at J; junction bases unmatched: 6. This CDR3 contains 15 residues. The CDR3 is CASSLAHRGPLEQYF. CDR3 coding DNA: TGTGCCAGCAGCTTAGCGCACAGGGGGCCCCTCGAGCAGTACTTC.

This clone was seen once. The chain combines TRBV6-6 with TRBJ1-2, with TRBD1 as a possible D gene (5 bases). In germline, CDR1 is MNHNY, CDR2 SVGAGI (reference sequence). The ends were cut back, 11 bases at V and 4 bases at J, with 17 bases in the middle. The CDR3 runs to 13 residues. CDR3 sequence: CASQGRVSYGYTF. In nucleotides, the CDR3 is TGTGCCTCTCAGGGTAGGGTGTCCTATGGCTACACCTTC.

CDR3 region: CATSRDKGVNSPLHF. CDR3 DNA sequence: TGTGCCACCAGCAGAGATAAGGGGGTTAATTCACCCCTCCACTTT. V is TRBV15 and J is TRBJ1-6; weak D call: TRBD1 (6 bases). The CDR3 runs to 15 residues. V shed 0 bases and J shed 6 bases, with 9 bases lying between them. Germline CDR1 is LNHNV and CDR2 is YYDKDF (reference sequence).

This chain connects TRBV6-5 to TRBJ1-1, with D maybe TRBD1 (5 bases). V was pared by 3 bases and J by 3 bases, with 14 bases between. The germline V gene has CDR1 MNHEY and CDR2 SVGAGI. This CDR3 has 15 amino acids. CDR3 sequence: CASSYQGGGDTEAFF. The DNA for the CDR3 is TGTGCCAGCAGTTATCAGGGAGGAGGGGACACTGAAGCTTTCTTT.

The V call is TRBV6-5, the J call TRBJ1-1, with D hard to call. This CDR3 spans 14 amino acids. V was cut by 2 bases and J by 4 bases, with 11 bases left in between. Germline V lookup: CDR1 MNHEY, CDR2 SVGAGI. The CDR3 region is CASSYRPAGTEAFF. The CDR3 DNA sequence: TGTGCCAGCAGTTACCGGCCAGCAGGCACTGAAGCTTTCTTT.

CDR3 protein: CASSPDRGGIGTEAFF. CDR3 DNA: TGTGCCAGCAGCCCAGACAGGGGAGGAATTGGCACTGAAGCTTTCTTT. The chain carries TRBV11-2 and TRBJ1-1; 8 bases are shared with TRBD1. The CDR3 consists of 16 residues. V was pared by 5 bases and J by 4 bases, with 12 bases of the junction left unmatched. CDR1 is SGHAT and CDR2 is FQNNGV in the germline V gene. The complete variable domain, with remaining parts taken from reference TRBV11-2 and TRBJ1-1, reads EAGVAQSPRYKIIEKRQSVAFWCNPISGHATLYWYQQILGQGPKLLIQFQNNGVVDDSQLPKDRFSAERLKGVDSTLKIQPAKLEDSAVYLCASSPDRGGIGTEAFFGQGTRLTVV.